Presented here are 7 T cell receptor beta chains from one specimen sequenced in a study of T cell responses to AZD1222 COVID-19 vaccine. Sequencing was performed with immunoSEQ multiplex PCR; in TCRdb, only in-frame clones are kept and a portion is missing. The profile shows 160,000 or so clones, under 95% of them singletons. This material consisted of peripheral blood, taken on day 0 of MenACWY control vaccination. All receptors derive from an adult in good health.

The chain couples TRBV19 to TRBJ2-5; D is unclear. CDR1 and CDR2 (germline): LNHDA, SQIVND (reference sequence). The CDR3 is 13 residues long. V dropped 2 bases and J dropped 5 bases, with 9 bases sitting between them. The CDR3 DNA follows: TGTGCCAGTAGTATACTCCGGCACGAGACCCAGTACTTC. Amino acid sequence: CASSILRHETQYF.

The V call is TRBV30, the J call TRBJ1-4; 8 bases align to TRBD1. Germline loops: CDR1 GTSNPN, CDR2 SVGIG (reference sequence). V lost 1 base to trimming and J lost 7 bases; unmatched junction nucleotides: 11. This CDR3 contains 16 residues. This CDR3 is CAWSGQGQAYTEKLFF. CDR3 coding DNA: TGTGCCTGGAGTGGGCAGGGACAGGCGTATACTGAAAAACTGTTTTTT.

The chain is built from TRBV20-1 and TRBJ2-2; 7 bases map to TRBD1. Germline V CDR1 and CDR2: DFQATT, SNEGSKA (reference sequence). Trimming at V came to 3 bases and at J to 2 bases, leaving 3 bases not matched to a gene. The CDR3 is made up of 14 amino acids. CDR3 nucleotides: TGCAGTGCTAGTAGACAGGGAAACACCGGGGAGCTGTTTTTT. As protein: CSASRQGNTGELFF.

This clone was seen just once. This chain links TRBV7-9 with TRBJ1-5; 8 bases align to TRBD1. CDR1 and CDR2 (germline): SEHNR, FQNEAQ (reference sequence). This CDR3 spans 15 amino acids. Trimming at V came to 5 bases and at J to 4 bases, leaving 7 bases not matched to a gene. CDR3 loop: CASSRGQGWNQPQHF. The CDR3 bases are TGTGCCAGCAGCCGCGGACAGGGTTGGAATCAGCCCCAGCATTTT.

V and J are TRBV13 and TRBJ1-1; D possibly corresponds to TRBD1 (6 bases). The CDR3 has 12 amino acids. Trimming removed 5 bases from V and 10 bases from J, with 14 bases in between. Germline assignment: CDR1 PRHDT and CDR2 FYEKMQ (reference sequence). CDR3 sequence reads: CASSETGTLAFF. The CDR3 nucleotides read TGTGCCAGCAGCGAAACCGGGACACTAGCTTTCTTT.

The chain recombines TRBV7-9 with TRBJ1-3; 10 nucleotides line up with TRBD1. The V gene's germline CDR1 is SEHNR and CDR2 FQNEAQ (reference sequence). The V gene end was trimmed by 5 bases and the J gene end by 4 bases; junction bases not matched to a gene: 8. This CDR3 has 16 amino acids. CDR3 loop: CASSKDRGHRGNTIYF. The CDR3, as DNA: TGTGCCAGCAGCAAAGACAGGGGGCATCGGGGAAACACCATATATTTT.

A single count supports this clone. This CDR3 is also generated by other DNA sequences in the sample. V and J are TRBV10-3 and TRBJ1-2; the match to TRBD1 covers 8 bases. Per the germline V gene, CDR1 is ENHRY and CDR2 is SYGVKD. The CDR3 consists of 15 residues. Losses at the gene ends were 5 bases for V and 0 bases for J; bases not matched to a gene: 5. CDR3 in amino acids: CAISPGQGANYGYTF. CDR3 DNA: TGTGCCATCAGTCCCGGACAGGGAGCTAACTATGGCTACACCTTC.